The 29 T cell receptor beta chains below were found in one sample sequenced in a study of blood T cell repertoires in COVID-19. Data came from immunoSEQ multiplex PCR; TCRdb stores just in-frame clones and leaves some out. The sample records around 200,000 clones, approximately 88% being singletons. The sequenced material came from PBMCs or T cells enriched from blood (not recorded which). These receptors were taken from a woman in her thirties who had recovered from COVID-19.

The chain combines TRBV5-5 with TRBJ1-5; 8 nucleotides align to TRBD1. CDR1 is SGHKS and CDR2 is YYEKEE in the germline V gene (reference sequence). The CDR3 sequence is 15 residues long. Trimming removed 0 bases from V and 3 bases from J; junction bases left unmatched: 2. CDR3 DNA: TGTGCCAGCAGCTTGGTGACAGGGGCCAATCAGCCCCAGCATTTT. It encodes CASSLVTGANQPQHF.

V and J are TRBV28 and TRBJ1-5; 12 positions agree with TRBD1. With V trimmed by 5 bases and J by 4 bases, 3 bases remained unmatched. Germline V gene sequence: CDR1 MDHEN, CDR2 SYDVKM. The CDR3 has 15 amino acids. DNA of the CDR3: TGTGCCAGCAGTCCGGGACAGGGGGCGAATCAGCCCCAGCATTTT. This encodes CASSPGQGANQPQHF.

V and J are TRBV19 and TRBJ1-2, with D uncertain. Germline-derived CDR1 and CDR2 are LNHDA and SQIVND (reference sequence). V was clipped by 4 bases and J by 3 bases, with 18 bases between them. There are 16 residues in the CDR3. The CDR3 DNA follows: TGTGCCAGTAGTAGAGCTCCAGGCATGGGAGACTATGGCTACACCTTC. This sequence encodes CASSRAPGMGDYGYTF.

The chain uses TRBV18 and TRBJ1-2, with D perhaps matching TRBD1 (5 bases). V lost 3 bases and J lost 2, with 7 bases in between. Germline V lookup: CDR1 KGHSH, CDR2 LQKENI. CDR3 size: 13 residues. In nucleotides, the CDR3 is TGTGCCAGCTCACCGGACATAAACTATGGCTACACCTTC. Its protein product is CASSPDINYGYTF.

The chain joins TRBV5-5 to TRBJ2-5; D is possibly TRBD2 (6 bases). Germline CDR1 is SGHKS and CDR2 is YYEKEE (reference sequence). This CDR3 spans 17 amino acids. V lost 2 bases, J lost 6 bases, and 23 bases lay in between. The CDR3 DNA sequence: TGTGCCAGCAGCTTACAGACCCCGGGGCCGGGACTGAAGACCCAGTACTTC. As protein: CASSLQTPGPGLKTQYF.

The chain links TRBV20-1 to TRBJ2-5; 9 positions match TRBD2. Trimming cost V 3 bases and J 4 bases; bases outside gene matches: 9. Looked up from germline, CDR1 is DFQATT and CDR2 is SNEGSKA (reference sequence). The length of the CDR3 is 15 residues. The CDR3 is CSASGGGGARETQYF. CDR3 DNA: TGCAGTGCTAGTGGTGGCGGGGGGGCCCGAGAGACCCAGTACTTC.

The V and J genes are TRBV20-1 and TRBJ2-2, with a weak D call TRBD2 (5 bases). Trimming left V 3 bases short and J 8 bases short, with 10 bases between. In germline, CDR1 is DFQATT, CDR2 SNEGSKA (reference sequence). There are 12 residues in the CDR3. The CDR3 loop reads CSASRGRGELFF. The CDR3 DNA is TGCAGTGCTAGTCGGGGTCGGGGGGAGCTGTTTTTT.

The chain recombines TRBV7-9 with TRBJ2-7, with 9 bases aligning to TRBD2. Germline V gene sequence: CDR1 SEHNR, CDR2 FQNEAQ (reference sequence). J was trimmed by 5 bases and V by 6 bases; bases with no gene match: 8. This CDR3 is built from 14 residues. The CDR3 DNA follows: TGTGCCAGCAGTCCTAGCGGGAAAAGAAACGAGCAGTACTTC. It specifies CASSPSGKRNEQYF.

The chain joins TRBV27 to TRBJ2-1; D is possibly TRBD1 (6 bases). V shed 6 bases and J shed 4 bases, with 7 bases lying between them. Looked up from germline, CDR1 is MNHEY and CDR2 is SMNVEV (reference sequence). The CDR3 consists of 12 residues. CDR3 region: CASSTGYNEQFF. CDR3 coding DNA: TGTGCCAGCAGCACAGGGTACAATGAGCAGTTCTTC.

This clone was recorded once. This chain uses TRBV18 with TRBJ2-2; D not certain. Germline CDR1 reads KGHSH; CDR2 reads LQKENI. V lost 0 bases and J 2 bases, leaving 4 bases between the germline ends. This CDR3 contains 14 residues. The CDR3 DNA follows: TGTGCCAGCTCACCACCCACTAACACCGGGGAGCTGTTTTTT. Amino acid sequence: CASSPPTNTGELFF.

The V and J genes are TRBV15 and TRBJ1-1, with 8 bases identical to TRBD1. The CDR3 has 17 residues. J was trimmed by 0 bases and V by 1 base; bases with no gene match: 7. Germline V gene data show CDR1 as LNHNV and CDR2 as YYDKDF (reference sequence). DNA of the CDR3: TGTGCCACCAGCAGAGGGGACAGGAGTGTTTTGAACACTGAAGCTTTCTTT. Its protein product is CATSRGDRSVLNTEAFF.

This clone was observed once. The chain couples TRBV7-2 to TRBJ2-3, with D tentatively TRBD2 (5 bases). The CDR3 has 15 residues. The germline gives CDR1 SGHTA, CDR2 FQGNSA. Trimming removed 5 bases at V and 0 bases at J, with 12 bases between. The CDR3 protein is CASSITRGSTDTQYF. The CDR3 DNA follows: TGTGCCAGCAGCATTACTAGAGGTAGCACAGATACGCAGTATTTT.

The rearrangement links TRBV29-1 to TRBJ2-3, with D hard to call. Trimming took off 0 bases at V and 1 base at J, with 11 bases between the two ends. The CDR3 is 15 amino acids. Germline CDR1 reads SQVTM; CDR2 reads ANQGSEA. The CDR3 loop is CSVEDRTVGTDTQYF. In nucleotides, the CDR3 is TGCAGCGTTGAAGATCGAACTGTGGGCACAGATACGCAGTATTTT.

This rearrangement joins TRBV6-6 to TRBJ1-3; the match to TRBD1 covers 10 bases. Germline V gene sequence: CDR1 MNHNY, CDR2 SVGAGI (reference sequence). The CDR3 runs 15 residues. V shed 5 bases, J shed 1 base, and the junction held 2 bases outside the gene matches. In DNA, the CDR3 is TGTGCCAGCAGTGGACAGGGGGTGTCTGGAAACACCATATATTTT. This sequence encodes CASSGQGVSGNTIYF.

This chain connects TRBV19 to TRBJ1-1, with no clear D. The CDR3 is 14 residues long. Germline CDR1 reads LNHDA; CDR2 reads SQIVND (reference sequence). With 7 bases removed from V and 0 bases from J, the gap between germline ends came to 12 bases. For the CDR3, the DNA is TGTGCCAGTACTCAACTAGGGATGAACACTGAAGCTTTCTTT. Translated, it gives CASTQLGMNTEAFF.

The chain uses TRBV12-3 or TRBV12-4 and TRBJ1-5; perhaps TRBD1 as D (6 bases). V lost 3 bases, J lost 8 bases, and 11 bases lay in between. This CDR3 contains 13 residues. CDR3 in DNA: TGTGCCAGCAGTTTCGGGGGGCGGGAGCCCCAGCATTTT. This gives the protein CASSFGGREPQHF.

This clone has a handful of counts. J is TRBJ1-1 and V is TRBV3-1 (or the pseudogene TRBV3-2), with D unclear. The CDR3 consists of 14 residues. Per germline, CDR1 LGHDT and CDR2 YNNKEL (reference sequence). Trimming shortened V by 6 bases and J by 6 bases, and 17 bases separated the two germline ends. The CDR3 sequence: CASSPAAGWSEAFF. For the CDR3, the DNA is TGTGCCAGCAGTCCAGCAGCAGGCTGGTCTGAAGCTTTCTTT.

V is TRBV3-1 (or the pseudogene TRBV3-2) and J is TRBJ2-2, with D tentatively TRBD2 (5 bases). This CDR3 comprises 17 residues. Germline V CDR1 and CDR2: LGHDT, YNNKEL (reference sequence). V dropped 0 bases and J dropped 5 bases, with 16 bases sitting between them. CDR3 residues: CASSQDYGGYSTGELFF. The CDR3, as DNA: TGTGCCAGCAGCCAAGATTATGGAGGTTATAGTACCGGGGAGCTGTTTTTT.

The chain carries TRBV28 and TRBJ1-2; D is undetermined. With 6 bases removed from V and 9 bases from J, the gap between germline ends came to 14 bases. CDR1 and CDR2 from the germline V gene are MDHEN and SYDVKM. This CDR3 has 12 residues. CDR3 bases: TGTGCCAGCAGCTCCAGCGGTCTGAGCTACACCTTC. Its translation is CASSSSGLSYTF.

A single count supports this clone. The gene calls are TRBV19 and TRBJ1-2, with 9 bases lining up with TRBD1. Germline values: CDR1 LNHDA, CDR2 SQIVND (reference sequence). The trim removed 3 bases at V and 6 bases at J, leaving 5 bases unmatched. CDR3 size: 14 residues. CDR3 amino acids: CASSIQGQGDGYTF. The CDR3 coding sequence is TGTGCCAGTAGTATCCAGGGACAGGGCGATGGCTACACCTTC.

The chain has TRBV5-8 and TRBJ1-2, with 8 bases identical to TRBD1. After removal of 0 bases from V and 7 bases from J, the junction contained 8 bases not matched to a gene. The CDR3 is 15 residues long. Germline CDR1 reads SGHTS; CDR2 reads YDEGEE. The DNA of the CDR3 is TGTGCCAGCAGCTTGGAAGACAGGGGTTGGGCTGGCTACACCTTC. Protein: CASSLEDRGWAGYTF.

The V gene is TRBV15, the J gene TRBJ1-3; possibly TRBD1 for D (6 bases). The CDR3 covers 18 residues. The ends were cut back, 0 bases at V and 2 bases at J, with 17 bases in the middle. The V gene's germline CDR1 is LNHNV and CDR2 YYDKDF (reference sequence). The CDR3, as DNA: TGTGCCACCAGCAGAGATATTCGGGAAGGGGGTCCTGGAAACACCATATATTTT. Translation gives CATSRDIREGGPGNTIYF. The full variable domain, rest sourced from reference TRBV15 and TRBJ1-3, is DAMVIQNPRYQVTQFGKPVTLSCSQTLNHNVMYWYQQKSSQAPKLLFHYYDKDFNNEADTPDNFQSRRPNTSFCFLDIRSPGLGDTAMYLCATSRDIREGGPGNTIYFGEGSWLTVV.

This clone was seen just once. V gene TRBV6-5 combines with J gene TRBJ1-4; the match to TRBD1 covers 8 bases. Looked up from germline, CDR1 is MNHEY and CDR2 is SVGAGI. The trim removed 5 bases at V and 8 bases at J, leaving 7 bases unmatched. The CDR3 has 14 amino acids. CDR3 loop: CASSSRGRGEKLFF. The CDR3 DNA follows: TGTGCCAGCAGTAGCAGGGGGCGCGGGGAAAAACTGTTTTTT.

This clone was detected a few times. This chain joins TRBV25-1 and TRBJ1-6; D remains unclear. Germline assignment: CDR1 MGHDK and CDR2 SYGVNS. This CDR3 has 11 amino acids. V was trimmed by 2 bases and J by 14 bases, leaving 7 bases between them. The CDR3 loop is CASSENTALHF. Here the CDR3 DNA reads TGTGCCAGCAGTGAAAACACCGCCCTCCACTTT.

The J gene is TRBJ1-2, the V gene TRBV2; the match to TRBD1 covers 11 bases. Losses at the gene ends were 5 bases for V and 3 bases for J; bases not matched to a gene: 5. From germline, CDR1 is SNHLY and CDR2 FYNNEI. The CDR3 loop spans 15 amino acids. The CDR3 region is CASSFGQGADYGYTF. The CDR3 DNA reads TGTGCCAGCAGTTTCGGACAGGGGGCGGACTATGGCTACACCTTC. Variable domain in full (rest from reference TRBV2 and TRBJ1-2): EPEVTQTPSHQVTQMGQEVILRCVPISNHLYFYWYRQILGQKVEFLVSFYNNEISEKSEIFDDQFSVERPDGSNFTLKIRSTKLEDSAMYFCASSFGQGADYGYTFGSGTRLTVV.

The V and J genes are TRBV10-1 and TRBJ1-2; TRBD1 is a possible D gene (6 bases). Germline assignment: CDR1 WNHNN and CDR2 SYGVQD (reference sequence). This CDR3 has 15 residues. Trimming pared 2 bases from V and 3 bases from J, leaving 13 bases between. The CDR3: CASSELRDTYYGYTF. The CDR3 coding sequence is TGCGCCAGCAGTGAGCTAAGGGACACCTACTATGGCTACACCTTC.

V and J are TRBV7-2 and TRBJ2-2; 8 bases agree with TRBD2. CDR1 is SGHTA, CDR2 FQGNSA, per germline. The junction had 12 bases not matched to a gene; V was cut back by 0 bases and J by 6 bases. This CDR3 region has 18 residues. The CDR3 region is CASSLAAGGLLAAGELFF. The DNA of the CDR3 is TGTGCCAGCAGCTTAGCGGCGGGAGGTCTTTTGGCGGCCGGGGAGCTGTTTTTT.

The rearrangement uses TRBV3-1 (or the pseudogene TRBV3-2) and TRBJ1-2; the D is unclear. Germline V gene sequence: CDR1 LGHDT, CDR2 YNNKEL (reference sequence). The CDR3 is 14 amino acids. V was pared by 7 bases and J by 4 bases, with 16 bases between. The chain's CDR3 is CASNPGAGSYGYTF. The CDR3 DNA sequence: TGTGCCAGCAACCCCGGTGCGGGGTCCTATGGCTACACCTTC.

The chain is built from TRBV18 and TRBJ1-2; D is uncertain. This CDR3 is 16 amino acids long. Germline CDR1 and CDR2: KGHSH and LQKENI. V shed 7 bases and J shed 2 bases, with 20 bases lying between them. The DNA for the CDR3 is TGTGCCAGCTGTAGTTCCGGAGAGCGTCGGAACTATGGCTACACCTTC. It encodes CASCSSGERRNYGYTF. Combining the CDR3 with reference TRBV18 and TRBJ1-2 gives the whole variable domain NAGVMQNPRHLVRRRGQEARLRCSPMKGHSHVYWYRQLPEEGLKFMVYLQKENIIDESGMPKERFSAEFPKEGPSILRIQQVVRGDSAAYFCASCSSGERRNYGYTFGSGTRLTVV.